This T cell receptor beta chain was documented in a study of cytomegalovirus exposure and HLA in healthy donors. Assay used: immunoSEQ multiplex PCR; TCRdb lists only in-frame clones, some missing. Of over 65,000 clones listed, about 95% are singletons. This TCR was sampled from a woman under 30 in good health and CMV-seropositive. Sequencing was carried out using PBMCs.

CDR3 coding DNA: TGTGCCAGCATCGCTTACGTCCGGGACTCAGACGCCGGGGAGCTGTTTTTT. Translated, it gives CASIAYVRDSDAGELFF. V usage is TRBV5-5 and J usage is TRBJ2-2; tentatively, D is TRBD2 (6 bases). Germline CDR1 SGHKS, CDR2 YYEKEE (reference sequence). With 6 bases removed from V and 6 bases from J, the gap between germline ends came to 24 bases. The CDR3 loop spans 17 amino acids.